This T cell receptor beta chain appears in the sequencing data of a study of T cell responses to AZD1222 COVID-19 vaccine. Sequencing was performed with immunoSEQ multiplex PCR; in TCRdb, only in-frame clones are kept and a portion is missing. Of fewer than 90,000 clones listed, roughly 90% are singletons. V gave up 4 bases and J gave up 3 bases, with 15 bases separating them. The germline CDR1 and CDR2 sequences are LGHDT and YNNKEL (reference sequence). The CDR3 spans 15 residues. The source is an adult who received the AZD1222 COVID-19 vaccine. The sample was peripheral blood, taken 28 days after the second AZD1222 dose. This chain joins TRBV3-1 (or the pseudogene TRBV3-2) and TRBJ1-2; D may be TRBD1 (6 bases). The CDR3 protein is CASSPRDRSDYGYTF. CDR3 sequence (DNA): TGTGCCAGCAGCCCACGAGACAGGTCTGACTATGGCTACACCTTC.